The 10 T cell receptor beta chains below all came from one sample that was sequenced in a study of T cell changes during pregnancy in multiple sclerosis. TCRdb's copy holds only in-frame clones and misses some; the assay was immunoSEQ multiplex PCR. The sample includes tens of thousands of clones, 85% to 95% seen only once; the top ten take 2.8%. The sample consisted of peripheral blood, taken in the third trimester of pregnancy. The source is a female donor in good health, enrolled as a control in a pregnancy study.

The chain has TRBV11-3 and TRBJ2-5; 9 nucleotides align to TRBD2. The J segment lost 4 bases and the V segment lost 5 bases, leaving 8 bases of the junction unmatched. Germline CDR1 SGHNT, CDR2 YENEEA. This CDR3 is built from 15 residues. This CDR3 reads CASSHRGREGETQYF. Written as DNA, the CDR3 is TGTGCCAGCAGCCATAGAGGGCGGGAGGGAGAGACCCAGTACTTC.

This sequence joins TRBV7-2 and TRBJ1-5; no reliable D call. This CDR3 is 15 amino acids long. Trimming cost V 5 bases and J 3 bases, with 14 bases left between them. CDR1 and CDR2 from the germline V gene are SGHTA and FQGNSA. Here the CDR3 reads CASSPLGGNNQPQHF. The DNA of the CDR3 is TGTGCCAGCAGCCCCCTTGGAGGGAACAATCAGCCCCAGCATTTT.

V gene TRBV9 combines with J gene TRBJ2-3; 7 nucleotides agree with TRBD1. The CDR3 runs to 16 residues. The V gene end was trimmed by 3 bases and the J gene end by 4 bases; junction bases not matched to a gene: 11. Looked up from germline, CDR1 is SGDLS and CDR2 is YYNGEE. This CDR3 reads CASSEDRVQVPDTQYF. DNA of the CDR3: TGTGCCAGCAGCGAAGACAGGGTGCAGGTCCCAGATACGCAGTATTTT. Using reference TRBV9 and TRBJ2-3 for the parts outside the CDR3, the full variable domain is DSGVTQTPKHLITATGQRVTLRCSPRSGDLSVYWYQQSLDQGLQFLIQYYNGEERAKGNILERFSAQQFPDLHSELNLSSLELGDSALYFCASSEDRVQVPDTQYFGPGTRLTVL.

The chain uses TRBV7-9 and TRBJ1-1, with D possibly TRBD1 on 5 matching bases. The CDR3 extends over 14 amino acids. Trimming pared 2 bases from V and 6 bases from J, leaving 13 bases between. The germline V gene encodes CDR1 SEHNR and CDR2 FQNEAQ (reference sequence). This CDR3 is CASSLRGGSAEAFF. CDR3 DNA sequence: TGTGCCAGCAGCTTAAGGGGAGGGAGCGCTGAAGCTTTCTTT.

This clone has just one count. The chain links TRBV6-5 to TRBJ2-1, with TRBD2 matching 11 bases. The CDR3 length is 16 residues. Germline-derived CDR1 and CDR2 are MNHEY and SVGAGI. Trimming took 3 bases from V and 4 from J; bases not matched to a gene: 5. CDR3 loop: CASSYTGTSGYNEQFF. Here the CDR3 DNA reads TGTGCCAGCAGTTATACCGGGACTAGCGGTTACAATGAGCAGTTCTTC.

The genes are TRBV11-2 and TRBJ1-6, with 8 positions matching TRBD1. V lost 5 bases and J lost 2; bases outside the gene matches: 5. The germline CDR1 and CDR2 sequences are SGHAT and FQNNGV. The CDR3 runs to 16 residues. The CDR3: CASSRQGRPYNSPLHF. The CDR3 DNA is TGTGCCAGCAGCCGACAGGGGAGGCCCTATAATTCACCCCTCCACTTT.

V and J are TRBV19 and TRBJ2-7, with a possible D match to TRBD1 (5 bases). The CDR3 is 15 amino acids. The V and J ends lost 6 bases and 2 bases respectively, with 17 bases between them. Germline loops: CDR1 LNHDA, CDR2 SQIVND (reference sequence). The CDR3 region has the DNA TGTGCCAGTAGACTATCCTCAGCAGGGACCTACGAGCAGTACTTC. This codes for CASRLSSAGTYEQYF.

The chain joins TRBV6-1 to TRBJ2-7; D is perhaps TRBD1 (6 bases). Germline V gene lookup returns CDR1 MNHNS and CDR2 SASEGT. The CDR3 consists of 14 residues. The V and J ends lost 6 bases and 6 bases respectively, with 18 bases between them. The CDR3 spells CASRSTGSESEQYF. In DNA, the CDR3 is TGTGCCAGCAGATCCACAGGGTCGGAAAGCGAGCAGTACTTC.

The chain recombines TRBV5-1 with TRBJ2-7; 9 nucleotides agree with TRBD2. The CDR3 spans 15 residues. The germline V gene encodes CDR1 SGHRS and CDR2 YFSETQ. With 8 bases clipped from V and 6 bases from J, the junction kept 15 bases outside the gene matches. DNA of the CDR3: TGCGCCAGTCGCGCAGCGGGGGGCCTCCCACTCGAGCAGTACTTC. It encodes CASRAAGGLPLEQYF. Complete variable domain (other parts from reference TRBV5-1 and TRBJ2-7): KAGVTQTPRYLIKTRGQQVTLSCSPISGHRSVSWYQQTPGQGLQFLFEYFSETQRNKGNFPGRFSGRQFSNSRSEMNVSTLELGDSALYLCASRAAGGLPLEQYFGPGTRLTVT.

J is TRBJ1-6 and V is TRBV28, with D hard to call. V shed 3 bases and J shed 11 bases, with 14 bases lying between them. Germline V lookup: CDR1 MDHEN, CDR2 SYDVKM. This CDR3 is built from 14 residues. CDR3 sequence: CASSFLTADPPLHF. Written as DNA, the CDR3 is TGTGCCAGCAGTTTTTTAACGGCGGATCCACCCCTCCACTTT.